This TCR beta chain was found in a study of Graves' ophthalmopathy and Graves' hyperthyroidism. Study-wide results and caveats: Most expanded clonotypes from thyroid (those above 0.001 frequency) were also found in blood.

Concerning this clonotype itself: Its cognate antigen is unknown.

Transcripts of RNA were the source for amplifying TCR beta CDR3 regions. The first-round RT-PCR employed HTBI primers together with the Qiagen OneStep RT-PCR kit. A multiplex PCR was then performed as the second round. TCRdb re-called the multiplex PCR reads with MiXCR, one entry per CDR3 protein. Seen here are over a million distinct CDR3 sequences, around a third observed once, and the top ten hold over 8.5%. CDR1 is MNHEY, CDR2 SVGAGI, per germline. This CDR3 contains 16 residues. Trimming shortened V by 4 bases and J by 7 bases, and 19 bases separated the two germline ends. The receptor's source is an adult man with Graves' hyperthyroidism. V and J are TRBV6-5 and TRBJ2-2; D is unresolved. The sequenced sample consisted of peripheral blood or thyroid tissue (not recorded which). The CDR3 loop is CASSFDDPFLGGELFF. In DNA, the CDR3 is TGTGCCAGCAGTTTCGATGACCCCTTTTTAGGCGGGGAGCTGTTTTTT.